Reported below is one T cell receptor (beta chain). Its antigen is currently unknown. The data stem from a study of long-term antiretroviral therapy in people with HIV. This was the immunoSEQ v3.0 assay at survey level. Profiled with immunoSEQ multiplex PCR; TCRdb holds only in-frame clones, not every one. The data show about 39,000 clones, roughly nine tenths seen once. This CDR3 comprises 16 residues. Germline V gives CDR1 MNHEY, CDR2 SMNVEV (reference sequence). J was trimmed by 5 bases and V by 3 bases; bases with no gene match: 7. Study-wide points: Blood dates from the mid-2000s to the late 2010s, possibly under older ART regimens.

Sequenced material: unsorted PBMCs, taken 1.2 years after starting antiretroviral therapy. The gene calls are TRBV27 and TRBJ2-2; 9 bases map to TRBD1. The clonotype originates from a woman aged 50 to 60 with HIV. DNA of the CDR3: TGTGCCAGCAGTTTTGGGACAGGGCGGGGAACCGGGGAGCTGTTTTTT. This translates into CASSFGTGRGTGELFF.